This T cell receptor beta chain came from a study of CD8 T cells in ankylosing spondylitis. Concerning this clonotype itself: Its specificity is unknown.

V trimming: 0 bases; J trimming: 4 bases; junction bases outside the gene matches: 5. The CDR3 is 15 residues long. Germline lookup yields CDR1 SGHRS and CDR2 YFSETQ. Study results and limitations: About 8 highly homologous variants formed a TCR beta motif that appeared characteristic of ankylosing spondylitis blood. Enrichment of disease-linked clones was reportedly significant in matched ankylosing spondylitis synovial fluid.

Libraries of TCR beta came from quantitative 5'-RACE with molecular barcodes. Via MiXCR, TCRdb re-called the 5' RACE reads, giving one row per CDR3 protein. The profile shows about 460,000 distinct CDR3 sequences, about 5.4% of them singletons. The sequence was collected from a male donor with ankylosing spondylitis. The sequenced material came from blood, either unsorted or a sorted T cell fraction (not recorded which). V and J are TRBV5-1 and TRBJ1-1, with 8 nucleotides matching TRBD1. The CDR3 bases are TGCGCCAGCAGCTTGGAGGACAGGGAGAGCACTGAAGCTTTCTTT. Translating it yields CASSLEDRESTEAFF.